Presented here are 21 T cell receptor beta chains from one specimen sequenced in a study of cytomegalovirus exposure and HLA in healthy donors. Researchers ran the PCR with 60 Vbeta and 13 Jbeta primers. The table came from immunoSEQ multiplex PCR; TCRdb's copy has only in-frame clones and leaves some out. Of more than 110,000 clones listed, roughly 76% are singletons. Material for sequencing was PBMCs. The receptors were sampled from a man in his late teens or twenties in good health and CMV-seronegative.

The rearrangement joins TRBV5-1 to TRBJ2-1, with a tentative D call TRBD1 (6 bases). This CDR3 contains 15 residues. Germline loops: CDR1 SGHRS, CDR2 YFSETQ. Trimming shortened V by 3 bases and J by 5 bases, and 15 bases separated the two germline ends. For the CDR3, the DNA is TGCGCCAGCAGCTCCGATGGAACAGGGAACAATGAGCAGTTCTTC. Protein sequence: CASSSDGTGNNEQFF. The full variable domain, completed using reference TRBV5-1 and TRBJ2-1, is KAGVTQTPRYLIKTRGQQVTLSCSPISGHRSVSWYQQTPGQGLQFLFEYFSETQRNKGNFPGRFSGRQFSNSRSEMNVSTLELGDSALYLCASSSDGTGNNEQFFGPGTRLTVL.

The J gene is TRBJ2-7, the V gene TRBV5-4; D may be TRBD2 (6 bases). This CDR3 spans 15 amino acids. V was cut by 0 bases and J by 5 bases, with 15 bases left in between. Germline CDR1 and CDR2: SGHNT and YYREEE (reference sequence). CDR3: CASSLGLGLEHEQYF. The CDR3 DNA sequence: TGTGCCAGCAGCTTGGGACTAGGTCTCGAACACGAGCAGTACTTC.

To note about this clone: In the same sample, other DNA sequences code for this CDR3. This chain connects TRBV11-2 to TRBJ1-1; D is ambiguous. The CDR3 is made up of 14 amino acids. The V gene's germline CDR1 is SGHAT and CDR2 FQNNGV. V was cut by 3 bases and J by 0 bases, with 8 bases left in between. CDR3: CASSLGGLNTEAFF. The DNA of the CDR3 is TGTGCCAGCAGCTTGGGAGGACTGAACACTGAAGCTTTCTTT.

J is TRBJ2-7 and V is TRBV13, with TRBD1 as a possible D gene (6 bases). This CDR3 is built from 14 residues. The V end lost 3 bases, the J end lost 1 base, and 10 bases lay between the germline ends. Per germline, CDR1 PRHDT and CDR2 FYEKMQ (reference sequence). CDR3 amino acids: CASSFIGTSYEQYF. The CDR3, as DNA: TGTGCCAGCAGCTTCATCGGGACATCCTACGAGCAGTACTTC.

The V gene is TRBV28, the J gene TRBJ2-3, with D hard to call. V was pared by 5 bases and J by 2 bases, with 11 bases between. Germline V gene sequence: CDR1 MDHEN, CDR2 SYDVKM. This CDR3 comprises 14 residues. The CDR3 reads CASSLGQNTDTQYF. For the CDR3, the DNA is TGTGCCAGCAGTCTAGGCCAGAACACAGATACGCAGTATTTT.

With respect to this clone: This sample includes further DNA sequences coding for the same CDR3. This chain links TRBV10-1 with TRBJ2-3; TRBD2 agrees at 8 bases. The CDR3 has 15 amino acids. V dropped 3 bases and J dropped 1; count of bases not matched to a gene: 3. Germline CDR1 is WNHNN and CDR2 is SYGVQD (reference sequence). The CDR3 loop reads CASSEDSGGTDTQYF. DNA for the CDR3: TGCGCCAGCAGTGAAGATAGCGGGGGCACAGATACGCAGTATTTT.

V usage is TRBV4-1 and J usage is TRBJ2-5, with 13 bases identical to TRBD2. The CDR3 loop spans 17 amino acids. Trimming cost V 0 bases and J 4 bases; bases outside gene matches: 5. Germline CDR1 reads MGHRA; CDR2 reads YSYEKL. The CDR3, as DNA: TGCGCCAGCAGCCAAGATCTGGGACTAGCGGGGAGAGAGACCCAGTACTTC. Translated: CASSQDLGLAGRETQYF.

The chain employs TRBV5-1 and TRBJ2-7; the D is unclear. Trimming left V 4 bases short and J 6 bases short, with 20 bases between. This CDR3 has 15 residues. The germline V gene encodes CDR1 SGHRS and CDR2 YFSETQ. Written as DNA, the CDR3 is TGCGCCAGCAGCCCTGACTCCCAAAGGTTACGCGAGCAGTACTTC. Amino acid sequence: CASSPDSQRLREQYF.

About this clone itself: Different DNA sequences within this sample yield the same CDR3. In nucleotides, the CDR3 is TGTGCCAGCACTACCAGGGCATTGAACACTGAAGCTTTCTTT. Translating it yields CASTTRALNTEAFF. The chain is built from TRBV27 and TRBJ1-1; TRBD1 is a possible D gene (5 bases). This CDR3 is built from 14 residues. V gave up 7 bases and J gave up 0 bases, with 12 bases separating them. The V gene's germline CDR1 is MNHEY and CDR2 SMNVEV (reference sequence).

J is TRBJ1-2 and V is TRBV19, with no clear D. Germline CDR1 and CDR2: LNHDA and SQIVND (reference sequence). This CDR3 is 14 amino acids long. Trimming removed 6 bases from V and 0 bases from J, with 11 bases in between. The CDR3 nucleotides are TGTGCCAGTAGCGGGAGCCCCGCTAACTATGGCTACACCTTC. It specifies CASSGSPANYGYTF.

The table lists this clone with a few counts. The chain combines TRBV9 with TRBJ2-7, with a tentative D call TRBD1 (5 bases). V lost 4 bases, J lost 12 bases, and 20 bases lay in between. Germline V lookup: CDR1 SGDLS, CDR2 YYNGEE. The CDR3 is 13 residues long. CDR3 DNA: TGTGCCAGCAGCCTTACAGGTCATGCCGACCCGTACTTC. This encodes CASSLTGHADPYF. Looking up the rest from reference TRBV9 and TRBJ2-7 gives the full variable domain: DSGVTQTPKHLITATGQRVTLRCSPRSGDLSVYWYQQSLDQGLQFLIQYYNGEERAKGNILERFSAQQFPDLHSELNLSSLELGDSALYFCASSLTGHADPYFGPGTRLTVT.

This chain uses TRBV19 with TRBJ2-3; 8 bases map to TRBD2. The CDR3 loop spans 18 amino acids. Germline loops: CDR1 LNHDA, CDR2 SQIVND (reference sequence). V was clipped by 4 bases and J by 1 base; unmatched bases: 13. CDR3 amino acids: CASSTTPPGREGTDTQYF. The CDR3, as DNA: TGTGCCAGTAGTACAACCCCCCCCGGGCGGGAGGGCACAGATACGCAGTATTTT.

V is TRBV15 and J is TRBJ2-5, with 11 bases aligning to TRBD2. Germline V gene data show CDR1 as LNHNV and CDR2 as YYDKDF (reference sequence). V gave up 0 bases and J gave up 4 bases; unmatched junction bases: 10. This CDR3 contains 18 residues. In DNA form, the CDR3 reads TGTGCCACCAGCAGAGATTTCGTGCGGCTAGCGGGAGGAGAGACCCAGTACTTC. Its protein product is CATSRDFVRLAGGETQYF.

CDR3 nucleotides: TGTGCCAGCAGTTTAGACAGGGGATACGAGCAGTACTTC. This gives the protein CASSLDRGYEQYF. This rearrangement joins TRBV27 to TRBJ2-7; 8 positions agree with TRBD1. Germline V CDR1 and CDR2: MNHEY, SMNVEV (reference sequence). V lost 2 bases to trimming and J lost 4 bases; unmatched junction nucleotides: 1. CDR3 length equals 13 residues.

This clone appeared a few times. The V and J genes are TRBV9 and TRBJ2-3; no firm D call. Germline values: CDR1 SGDLS, CDR2 YYNGEE. Trimming stripped 0 bases from V and 2 bases from J, with 4 bases between. The CDR3 has 13 residues. DNA for the CDR3: TGTGCCAGCAGCGTAGACTACACAGATACGCAGTATTTT. Its protein is CASSVDYTDTQYF.

The V and J genes are TRBV27 and TRBJ1-1; perhaps TRBD1 as D (5 bases). CDR3 length: 13 residues. V was pared by 6 bases and J by 8 bases, with 16 bases between. Germline CDR1 reads MNHEY; CDR2 reads SMNVEV (reference sequence). The CDR3, as DNA: TGTGCCAGCAGGGGATCGAGTGCAGGGGAAGCTTTCTTT. Translated: CASRGSSAGEAFF.

V is TRBV7-9 and J is TRBJ2-7, with TRBD2 matching over 7 bases. The ends lost 5 bases at V and 0 bases at J; junction bases unmatched: 7. Per the germline V gene, CDR1 is SEHNR and CDR2 is FQNEAQ (reference sequence). The CDR3 has 15 residues. The CDR3 is CASSPTSRHSYEQYF. CDR3 nucleotide sequence: TGTGCCAGCAGCCCGACTAGCCGGCACTCCTACGAGCAGTACTTC.

The V and J genes are TRBV5-8 and TRBJ1-2, with D possibly being TRBD1 (5 bases). This CDR3 spans 15 amino acids. V lost 5 bases and J lost 4, with 18 bases in between. CDR1 is SGHTS and CDR2 is YDEGEE in the germline V gene. DNA for the CDR3: TGTGCCAGCAGGGTGAAGGGGATGGAAACCTATGGCTACACCTTC. Residues: CASRVKGMETYGYTF.

The rearrangement uses TRBV5-1 and TRBJ2-5; no clear D. The J call may be faulty, since TRBJ2-7 better matches the DNA end. Looked up from germline, CDR1 is SGHRS and CDR2 is YFSETQ. This CDR3 comprises 11 residues. The CDR3 DNA is TGCGCCAGCAGCACAGACTACGAGCAGTACTTC. This gives the protein CASSTDYEQYF.

The V call is TRBV7-2, the J call TRBJ1-1; no clear D. Germline lookup yields CDR1 SGHTA and CDR2 FQGNSA. CDR3 length equals 13 residues. Trimming shortened V by 5 bases and J by 2 bases, and 9 bases separated the two germline ends. The CDR3 region is CASSLSSNTEAFF. The CDR3 nucleotides read TGTGCCAGCAGCCTTAGTAGCAACACTGAAGCTTTCTTT.

The chain employs TRBV12-5 and TRBJ1-5; 8 bases map to TRBD1. V shed 2 bases, J shed 5 bases, and the junction held 5 bases outside the gene matches. Germline assignment: CDR1 LGHNT and CDR2 FRNRAP. This CDR3 is built from 15 residues. CDR3 amino acids: CASGLWAGGDQPQHF. For the CDR3, the DNA is TGTGCTAGTGGTTTGTGGGCAGGGGGCGATCAGCCCCAGCATTTT.